Below, 14 T cell receptor beta chains from the same sample are listed, as sequenced in a study of cytomegalovirus exposure and HLA in healthy donors. Both 60 Vbeta primers and 13 Jbeta primers went into the PCR. Only in-frame clones appear in the TCRdb table, and some are missing; sequencing was by immunoSEQ multiplex PCR. Here the sample spans under 150,000 clones, more than 60% being singletons. The sequencing sample was made of PBMCs. The receptors shown here come from a male donor in good health and CMV-seronegative.

This rearrangement joins TRBV30 to TRBJ2-1; D gene ambiguous. Germline V gene data show CDR1 as GTSNPN and CDR2 as SVGIG (reference sequence). The CDR3 has 8 amino acids. The CDR3 loop is CARDEQFF. CDR3 sequence (DNA): TGTGCACGGGATGAGCAGTTCTTC.

The J gene is TRBJ1-2, the V gene TRBV5-1; D might be TRBD1 (6 bases). The CDR3 runs 16 residues. Germline CDR1 and CDR2: SGHRS and YFSETQ. V shed 3 bases and J shed 5 bases, with 20 bases lying between them. CDR3 amino acids: CASSSSREDRPYGYTF. For the CDR3, the DNA is TGCGCCAGCAGCTCTTCAAGAGAGGACAGACCATATGGCTACACCTTC. Variable domain in full (rest from reference TRBV5-1 and TRBJ1-2): KAGVTQTPRYLIKTRGQQVTLSCSPISGHRSVSWYQQTPGQGLQFLFEYFSETQRNKGNFPGRFSGRQFSNSRSEMNVSTLELGDSALYLCASSSSREDRPYGYTFGSGTRLTVV.

This chain links TRBV6-1 with TRBJ1-5; 9 bases align to TRBD1. The CDR3 is 15 amino acids. The ends lost 6 bases at V and 0 bases at J; junction bases unmatched: 3. The germline V gene has CDR1 MNHNS and CDR2 SASEGT. The CDR3 region is CASRDRGYSNQPQHF. The CDR3 region has the DNA TGTGCCAGCAGAGACAGGGGGTATAGCAATCAGCCCCAGCATTTT.

This rearrangement joins TRBV25-1 to TRBJ2-7; tentative D call: TRBD1 (6 bases). Trimming left V 4 bases short and J 2 bases short, with 12 bases between. Germline values: CDR1 MGHDK, CDR2 SYGVNS. The CDR3 spans 14 residues. The chain's CDR3 is CASSANRDPYEQYF. In DNA, the CDR3 is TGTGCCAGCAGTGCGAACAGGGATCCCTACGAGCAGTACTTC.

This sequence joins TRBV6-5 and TRBJ1-2; D possibly corresponds to TRBD1 (6 bases). V lost 4 bases, J lost 4 bases, and 13 bases lay in between. Germline CDR1 is MNHEY and CDR2 is SVGAGI. This CDR3 is built from 14 residues. CDR3 coding DNA: TGTGCCAGCAGTTCCTTTGACAGGACCTATGGCTACACCTTC. The encoded protein is CASSSFDRTYGYTF.

This clone was seen just once. Compared with germline, one end of the junction differs, possibly owing to a read error. Other nucleotide sequences from this sample produce the same CDR3. This chain joins TRBV7-6 and TRBJ1-3; D unresolved. Germline V gene lookup returns CDR1 SGHVS and CDR2 FNYEAQ. This CDR3 spans 16 amino acids. DNA of the CDR3: TGTGCCAGTAGCTTAGCGTCACAAAACTATGGAAACACCATATATTTT. It is translated as CASSLASQNYGNTIYF.

The chain links TRBV30 to TRBJ1-4; D is possibly TRBD1 (6 bases). Germline loops: CDR1 GTSNPN, CDR2 SVGIG (reference sequence). Trimming removed 3 bases at V and 7 bases at J, with 18 bases between. This CDR3 is 15 amino acids long. CDR3 sequence (DNA): TGTGCCTGGAGCCCCCAACAGGGAAGAATTGAAAAACTGTTTTTT. Protein product: CAWSPQQGRIEKLFF.

This clone was observed once. The chain has TRBV5-8 and TRBJ2-5, with 7 bases that match TRBD2. CDR1 is SGHTS and CDR2 is YDEGEE in the germline V gene. After removal of 3 bases from V and 5 bases from J, the junction contained 4 bases not matched to a gene. CDR3 length: 13 amino acids. This CDR3 is CASSWGGLETQYF. CDR3 coding DNA: TGTGCCAGCAGCTGGGGGGGTTTGGAGACCCAGTACTTC.

This chain connects TRBV19 to TRBJ2-5; TRBD2 agrees at 9 bases. V trimming: 6 bases; J trimming: 5 bases; junction bases outside the gene matches: 10. The CDR3 contains 15 residues. The germline gives CDR1 LNHDA, CDR2 SQIVND (reference sequence). The CDR3 reads CASSPGGGGAETQYF. The CDR3 nucleotides read TGTGCCAGTAGCCCGGGCGGGGGGGGCGCGGAGACCCAGTACTTC.

The chain couples TRBV19 to TRBJ1-1; 7 bases agree with TRBD1. The CDR3 has 16 residues. Germline CDR1 and CDR2: LNHDA and SQIVND (reference sequence). The V gene end was trimmed by 2 bases and the J gene end by 1 base; junction bases not matched to a gene: 7. CDR3 in amino acids: CASSILHRGTNTEAFF. CDR3 in DNA: TGTGCCAGTAGTATACTACACAGGGGTACGAACACTGAAGCTTTCTTT.

Worth noting for this clone: One junction end does not reproduce the germline sequence, and a read error may be involved. The chain carries TRBV7-7 and TRBJ2-7, with TRBD1 matching over 8 bases. This CDR3 has 17 residues. CDR1 and CDR2 from the germline V gene are SSHAT and FNYEAQ (reference sequence). The DNA of the CDR3 is TGTGCTAGCAGCTTGCATTCTCTTGGCAGGGGGCCAGACGAGCAGTACTTC. Translation: CASSLHSLGRGPDEQYF.

This clone has more than one count but fewer than ten. The chain recombines TRBV7-9 with TRBJ1-1, with no clear D. The germline V and J ends were trimmed by 4 bases and 6 bases, with 12 bases remaining between them. Germline assignment: CDR1 SEHNR and CDR2 FQNEAQ (reference sequence). The CDR3 contains 13 residues. For the CDR3, the DNA is TGTGCCAGCAGCTCTATAAGAACCCCTGAAGCTTTCTTT. It encodes CASSSIRTPEAFF. The full variable domain, rest sourced from reference TRBV7-9 and TRBJ1-1, is DTGVSQNPRHKITKRGQNVTFRCDPISEHNRLYWYRQTLGQGPEFLTYFQNEAQLEKSRLLSDRFSAERPKGSFSTLEIQRTEQGDSAMYLCASSSIRTPEAFFGQGTRLTVV.

The rearrangement joins TRBV19 to TRBJ1-6, with TRBD1 matching over 7 bases. The V gene's germline CDR1 is LNHDA and CDR2 SQIVND (reference sequence). After removal of 2 bases from V and 7 bases from J, the junction contained 2 bases not matched to a gene. The CDR3 length is 14 residues. CDR3 nucleotide sequence: TGTGCCAGTAGTATAAGGGGACAGAATTCACCCCTCCACTTT. As protein: CASSIRGQNSPLHF.

The chain recombines TRBV4-1 with TRBJ1-1; TRBD1 matches 11 bases. Germline CDR1 and CDR2: MGHRA and YSYEKL. The V and J ends lost 0 bases and 2 bases, in that order; junction bases with no gene match: 8. The CDR3 sequence is 18 residues long. CDR3 amino acids: CASSQDPHGQGANTEAFF. The CDR3 nucleotides read TGCGCCAGCAGCCAAGATCCCCACGGACAGGGGGCAAACACTGAAGCTTTCTTT.